This entry lists 32 T cell receptor beta chains sequenced from one sample in a study of cytomegalovirus exposure and HLA in healthy donors. TCRdb keeps only in-frame clones here, not all; method: immunoSEQ multiplex PCR. Of tens of thousands of clones listed, more than 70% are singletons. Sequenced material: PBMCs. The receptors here all came from a woman aged 18-29 years in good health and CMV-seropositive.

The J gene is TRBJ2-3, the V gene TRBV5-4; perhaps TRBD2 as D (5 bases). Germline-derived CDR1 and CDR2 are SGHNT and YYREEE (reference sequence). V gave up 4 bases and J gave up 2 bases, with 17 bases separating them. CDR3 length equals 16 residues. The CDR3 DNA reads as TGTGCCAGCAGCCAACAGCCCCTGGGAGTCACAGATACGCAGTATTTT. As protein: CASSQQPLGVTDTQYF.

This clone was detected only a few times. The V call is TRBV6-5, the J call TRBJ1-5; 7 bases line up with TRBD1. The CDR3 has 15 residues. V was pared by 5 bases and J by 0 bases, with 4 bases of the junction left unmatched. The germline CDR1 and CDR2 sequences are MNHEY and SVGAGI. CDR3 in amino acids: CASSRDRDSNQPQHF. The DNA of the CDR3 is TGTGCCAGCAGTCGAGACAGGGATAGCAATCAGCCCCAGCATTTT.

V gene TRBV7-3 combines with J gene TRBJ2-3, with 9 bases that match TRBD1. Germline CDR1 reads SGHTA; CDR2 reads FQGTGA. V lost 4 bases, J lost 5 bases, and 4 bases stayed unmatched. This CDR3 is built from 14 residues. For the CDR3, the DNA is TGTGCCAGCAGCTCAACAGGGGGCAGAGATACGCAGTATTTT. Its translation: CASSSTGGRDTQYF.

J is TRBJ2-2 and V is TRBV6-5; 9 bases align to TRBD1. Germline CDR1 is MNHEY and CDR2 is SVGAGI. With 6 bases clipped from V and 8 bases from J, the junction kept 10 bases outside the gene matches. CDR3 length: 15 amino acids. The chain's CDR3 is CASRPGQGPSGELFF. The CDR3 nucleotides are TGTGCCAGCAGACCGGGACAGGGACCGTCAGGGGAGCTGTTTTTT.

The rearrangement joins TRBV7-2 to TRBJ1-6, with 8 positions matching TRBD1. Germline CDR1 and CDR2: SGHTA and FQGNSA. The length of the CDR3 is 18 residues. V shed 1 base and J 3 bases; nucleotides not matched to a gene: 8. The CDR3 nucleotides are TGTGCCAGCAGCTTAGGAGTACTGACAGGGGTCTATAATTCACCCCTCCACTTT. It encodes CASSLGVLTGVYNSPLHF.

The chain couples TRBV4-2 to TRBJ1-3; 7 bases line up with TRBD1. Germline CDR1 is LGHNA and CDR2 is YNFKEQ. The V and J ends lost 0 bases and 0 bases, in that order; junction bases with no gene match: 8. The CDR3 loop spans 18 amino acids. CDR3 nucleotide sequence: TGTGCCAGCAGCCAAGATGGGCTGGACAGGAGCTCTGGAAACACCATATATTTT. Protein product: CASSQDGLDRSSGNTIYF.

J is TRBJ1-2 and V is TRBV4-1; tentatively, D is TRBD1 (6 bases). The V end lost 1 base, the J end lost 2 bases, and 14 bases lay between the germline ends. Germline V gene sequence: CDR1 MGHRA, CDR2 YSYEKL. The CDR3 is 16 amino acids. CDR3 bases: TGCGCCAGCAGCCAAGGATTGAGGGGGAGAAACTATGGCTACACCTTC. Translated, it gives CASSQGLRGRNYGYTF.

Written as DNA, the CDR3 is TGTGCCAGCAGTGAAGCGGGACTTGCGTCAGAGACCCAGTACTTC. Its translation is CASSEAGLASETQYF. The V gene is TRBV6-1, the J gene TRBJ2-5; D might be TRBD2 (6 bases). V lost 0 bases, J lost 4 bases, and 12 bases lay in between. Germline V gene sequence: CDR1 MNHNS, CDR2 SASEGT. The CDR3 totals 15 residues.

The chain is built from TRBV19 and TRBJ1-2, with 7 bases identical to TRBD1. Germline V gene lookup returns CDR1 LNHDA and CDR2 SQIVND (reference sequence). J gave up 8 bases and V 8 bases, and 23 bases lay outside the gene matches. The CDR3 loop spans 17 amino acids. The CDR3 region is CASSPRTGESLYKGYTF. As DNA, the CDR3 is TGTGCCAGTTCCCCTCGGACAGGCGAATCCCTCTATAAAGGCTACACCTTC.

This chain connects TRBV27 to TRBJ2-2; D is unclear. The V and J ends lost 7 bases and 4 bases respectively, with 25 bases between them. The CDR3 totals 18 residues. The V gene's germline CDR1 is MNHEY and CDR2 SMNVEV (reference sequence). As DNA, the CDR3 is TGTGCCAGCAAAGGCGGTGCTAGAACCATAGAACTCACCGGGGAGCTGTTTTTT. Translated: CASKGGARTIELTGELFF.

The chain combines TRBV30 with TRBJ1-6, with 9 bases aligning to TRBD1. This CDR3 comprises 14 residues. The germline V gene encodes CDR1 GTSNPN and CDR2 SVGIG (reference sequence). Trimming removed 4 bases from V and 8 bases from J; junction bases left unmatched: 6. The DNA of the CDR3 is TGTGCCTGGAAAAGGGGACAGGGTTATTCACCCCTCCACTTT. Amino acids: CAWKRGQGYSPLHF.

The chain joins TRBV7-8 to TRBJ1-2; D unclear. The CDR3 runs to 13 residues. Germline V lookup: CDR1 SGHVS, CDR2 FQNEAQ. Between the trimmed V and J ends, which lost 2 bases and 2 bases, there was a span of 6 bases. CDR3 in DNA: TGTGCCAGCAGCTTATCTCTAAACTATGGCTACACCTTC. Protein product: CASSLSLNYGYTF.

This rearrangement joins TRBV6-5 to TRBJ2-2; D gene uncertain. From germline, CDR1 is MNHEY and CDR2 SVGAGI. The CDR3 sequence is 12 residues long. The V end was cut by 8 bases, the J end by 5 bases, with 9 bases between. The CDR3 bases are TGTGCCAGCGCCGGGTTTACCGGGGAGCTGTTTTTT. This encodes CASAGFTGELFF.

The rearrangement links TRBV10-3 to TRBJ2-3; 13 positions agree with TRBD2. Germline-derived CDR1 and CDR2 are ENHRY and SYGVKD. Trimming at V came to 6 bases and at J to 3 bases, leaving 6 bases not matched to a gene. The length of the CDR3 is 16 residues. The CDR3 is CAIRAGLAGNTDTQYF. The CDR3 DNA sequence: TGTGCCATCAGAGCGGGACTAGCGGGGAATACAGATACGCAGTATTTT.

J is TRBJ2-3 and V is TRBV6-5; 9 bases are a match to TRBD2. Germline V gives CDR1 MNHEY, CDR2 SVGAGI. The ends lost 8 bases at V and 1 base at J; junction bases unmatched: 7. This CDR3 is built from 15 residues. The CDR3 nucleotides read TGTGCCAGCTTCTTTAGCGGGGGCGGCACAGATACGCAGTATTTT. It yields the protein CASFFSGGGTDTQYF.

The chain employs TRBV18 and TRBJ1-6, with TRBD1 identical over 7 bases. V dropped 5 bases and J dropped 5; count of bases not matched to a gene: 9. The CDR3 extends over 16 amino acids. From germline, CDR1 is KGHSH and CDR2 LQKENI. The CDR3 nucleotides are TGTGCCAGCTCAGCAGTCAGACAGGGAGATAATTCACCCCTCCACTTT. It translates to CASSAVRQGDNSPLHF.

The rearrangement joins TRBV6-4 to TRBJ2-3; perhaps TRBD2 as D (7 bases). CDR3 length: 16 amino acids. Germline CDR1 and CDR2: MRHNA and SNTAGT. V was trimmed by 0 bases and J by 2 bases, leaving 12 bases between them. The CDR3 coding sequence is TGTGCCAGCAGTGACTCGGCGGGGGCGAACACAGATACGCAGTATTTT. It is translated as CASSDSAGANTDTQYF.

The chain combines TRBV6-1 with TRBJ1-3; no firm D call. CDR3 length: 14 amino acids. CDR1 MNHNS and CDR2 SASEGT come from the germline V gene. V was shortened by 4 bases and J by 4 bases, with 11 bases between the two germline ends. CDR3 amino acids: CASSGVGSGNTIYF. The CDR3 DNA sequence: TGTGCCAGCAGTGGTGTCGGGTCGGGAAACACCATATATTTT.

J is TRBJ1-4 and V is TRBV19; 8 bases fit TRBD1. V lost 6 bases to trimming and J lost 2 bases; unmatched junction nucleotides: 5. CDR1 and CDR2 from the germline V gene are LNHDA and SQIVND (reference sequence). This CDR3 is built from 15 residues. The CDR3 DNA reads as TGTGCCAGTAGGCCTCAGGGGGCGACTAATGAAAAACTGTTTTTT. It codes for CASRPQGATNEKLFF.

The chain combines TRBV2 with TRBJ2-7, with 7 bases matching TRBD1. V lost 10 bases, J lost 6 bases, and 9 bases stayed unmatched. The CDR3 runs 12 residues. Per the germline V gene, CDR1 is SNHLY and CDR2 is FYNNEI. CDR3 nucleotide sequence: TGTGCCATCTCCGCGACAGGGCGCGAGCAGTACTTC. Translated: CAISATGREQYF.

The J gene is TRBJ2-7, the V gene TRBV5-1, with TRBD2 identical over 9 bases. J lost 4 bases, V lost 5 bases, and 4 bases had no gene match. The CDR3 has 13 amino acids. Germline V gene lookup returns CDR1 SGHRS and CDR2 YFSETQ. The CDR3 loop reads CASSLTSGYEQYF. The CDR3 nucleotides read TGCGCCAGCAGTTTGACTAGCGGATACGAGCAGTACTTC.

In the case of this clone: Mismatch with germline at one junction end may stem from a read error. This chain connects TRBV15 to TRBJ1-1, with D tentatively TRBD1 (5 bases). Germline assignment: CDR1 LNHNV and CDR2 YYDKDF (reference sequence). CDR3 length equals 14 residues. CDR3 protein: CATRRVRGSGEAFF. The CDR3 region has the DNA TGTGCCACCAGAAGAGTTAGGGGTAGTGGTGAAGCTTTCTTT. Full variable domain (missing parts from reference TRBV15 and TRBJ1-1): DAMVIQNPRYQVTQFGKPVTLSCSQTLNHNVMYWYQQKSSQAPKLLFHYYDKDFNNEADTPDNFQSRRPNTSFCFLDIRSPGLGDTAMYLCATRRVRGSGEAFFGQGTRLTVV.

The chain uses TRBV28 and TRBJ1-3; weak D call: TRBD1 (5 bases). CDR1 is MDHEN and CDR2 is SYDVKM in the germline V gene. This CDR3 has 13 residues. Trimming took off 6 bases at V and 3 bases at J, with 9 bases between the two ends. CDR3 sequence reads: CASRGPLGNTIYF. CDR3 coding DNA: TGTGCCAGCAGGGGGCCTCTTGGAAACACCATATATTTT.

CDR3 sequence: CASSETGTSGNTIYF. The CDR3 nucleotides are TGCGCCAGCAGCGAAACAGGGACCTCTGGAAACACCATATATTTT. The chain links TRBV5-1 to TRBJ1-3; D is perhaps TRBD1 (6 bases). V was pared by 4 bases and J by 0 bases, with 11 bases between. Germline CDR1 and CDR2: SGHRS and YFSETQ. The CDR3 is 15 residues long.

The gene calls are TRBV6-1 and TRBJ1-5; D possibly corresponds to TRBD1 (6 bases). The germline V gene encodes CDR1 MNHNS and CDR2 SASEGT. V dropped 0 bases and J dropped 1 base, with 13 bases sitting between them. The CDR3 totals 17 residues. CDR3 sequence: CASSEAGGQGSNQPQHF. CDR3 sequence (DNA): TGTGCCAGCAGTGAAGCGGGGGGGCAGGGCAGCAATCAGCCCCAGCATTTT.

This clone occurred once. The CDR3 loop reads CASSSRGGEQFF. The CDR3 DNA follows: TGTGCCAGCAGTTCCCGCGGGGGTGAGCAGTTCTTC. The J gene is TRBJ2-1, the V gene TRBV6-6; TRBD2 aligns across 7 bases. The CDR3 sequence is 12 residues long. V gave up 4 bases and J gave up 9 bases; unmatched junction bases: 3. Per the germline V gene, CDR1 is MNHNY and CDR2 is SVGAGI (reference sequence).

In its sample, this clone was seen once. The chain links TRBV4-1 to TRBJ1-1, with D perhaps matching TRBD1 (6 bases). Germline V gene sequence: CDR1 MGHRA, CDR2 YSYEKL. The CDR3 is 15 amino acids. Trimming pared 5 bases from V and 1 base from J, leaving 14 bases between. The CDR3 sequence is CASSTNGQPNTEAFF. CDR3 DNA sequence: TGCGCCAGCAGCACGAACGGACAGCCGAACACTGAAGCTTTCTTT.

V gene TRBV18 combines with J gene TRBJ1-3; tentatively, D is TRBD1 (5 bases). The CDR3 is made up of 13 amino acids. Germline CDR1 and CDR2: KGHSH and LQKENI. The germline V and J ends were trimmed by 3 bases and 4 bases, with 7 bases remaining between them. CDR3 bases: TGTGCCAGCTCACCGGGGCTCGGAAACACCATATATTTT. Translating gives CASSPGLGNTIYF.

A single count supports this clone. The junction departs from germline at one end; a sequencing error may be responsible. The V gene is TRBV7-7, the J gene TRBJ2-2; D unclear. The CDR3 is made up of 12 amino acids. Germline V lookup: CDR1 SSHAT, CDR2 FNYEAQ (reference sequence). The CDR3 DNA follows: TGTGCTAGCAGCTCACCGGGCGGGGAGCTGTTTTTT. Encoded protein: CASSSPGGELFF.

As to this clone: Other DNA sequences of this sample code for an identical CDR3. J is TRBJ2-3 and V is TRBV30, with D tentatively TRBD2 (5 bases). V lost 2 bases and J 5 bases, leaving 14 bases between the germline ends. Germline-derived CDR1 and CDR2 are GTSNPN and SVGIG (reference sequence). The CDR3 is 14 residues long. This chain's CDR3 is CAWSTSGGEDTQYF. In DNA, the CDR3 is TGTGCCTGGAGTACCAGCGGAGGCGAAGATACGCAGTATTTT.

This chain uses TRBV5-1 with TRBJ1-2; D uncertain. Germline CDR1 and CDR2: SGHRS and YFSETQ. This CDR3 is 12 amino acids long. V dropped 5 bases and J dropped 8 bases, with 13 bases sitting between them. CDR3 sequence: CASRVANGGYTF. The CDR3, as DNA: TGCGCCAGCAGGGTCGCGAACGGGGGCTACACCTTC.

The CDR3 bases are TGTGCCACTTTTGAGCGATACGAGCAGTACTTC. It encodes CATFERYEQYF. The chain employs TRBV28 and TRBJ2-7, with D uncertain. The CDR3 is 11 residues long. Per the germline V gene, CDR1 is MDHEN and CDR2 is SYDVKM. V gave up 10 bases and J gave up 4 bases, with 11 bases separating them.